This entry lists 21 T cell receptor beta chains sequenced from one sample in a study of blood T cell repertoires in COVID-19. Produced via immunoSEQ multiplex PCR; TCRdb's table is partial and in-frame only. The table lists tens of thousands of clones, approximately 89% of them singletons. Sequenced sample: peripheral blood. These receptors all come from a human donor with active COVID-19. The donor label of this sample is uncertain.

The chain carries TRBV7-9 and TRBJ2-7; TRBD1 agrees at 7 bases. The length of the CDR3 is 13 residues. With 8 bases clipped from V and 0 bases from J, the junction kept 4 bases outside the gene matches. The germline CDR1 and CDR2 sequences are SEHNR and FQNEAQ (reference sequence). The CDR3, as DNA: TGTGCCAGCGGACAGGCTAGCTCCTACGAGCAGTACTTC. It codes for CASGQASSYEQYF.

CDR3 in DNA: TGTGCCAGCAGCCGAAGTGGAGTCCAGGGGGAGACCCAGTACTTC. It is translated as CASSRSGVQGETQYF. The chain links TRBV3-1 (or the pseudogene TRBV3-2) to TRBJ2-5, with D maybe TRBD1 (6 bases). The V gene lost 4 bases and the J gene lost 5 bases, with 17 bases spanning the gap. The CDR3 covers 15 residues. Germline CDR1 LGHDT, CDR2 YNNKEL (reference sequence).

The chain couples TRBV11-3 to TRBJ2-3; 7 positions agree with TRBD2. The ends lost 1 base at V and 3 bases at J; junction bases unmatched: 7. Germline CDR1 is SGHNT and CDR2 is YENEEA. The CDR3 length is 16 residues. Here the CDR3 DNA reads TGTGCCAGCAGCTTAGGGAGCGGGGTTTGGACAGATACGCAGTATTTT. It is translated as CASSLGSGVWTDTQYF.

This chain joins TRBV6-1 and TRBJ2-3; the D gene is possibly TRBD1 (5 bases). The V and J ends lost 0 bases and 1 base respectively, with 14 bases between them. The germline V gene has CDR1 MNHNS and CDR2 SASEGT. The CDR3 spans 17 residues. In nucleotides, the CDR3 is TGTGCCAGCAGTGAAGCGCTGGGGCTCGCGGGCACAGATACGCAGTATTTT. Translated, it gives CASSEALGLAGTDTQYF.

The chain links TRBV2 to TRBJ2-5; 7 bases map to TRBD2. Trimming took 4 bases from V and 5 from J; bases not matched to a gene: 7. From germline, CDR1 is SNHLY and CDR2 FYNNEI. This CDR3 contains 14 residues. The CDR3 region is CASSVFREGETQYF. DNA for the CDR3: TGTGCCAGCAGTGTTTTCAGGGAGGGTGAGACCCAGTACTTC.

This clone was counted a single time. The chain is built from TRBV5-4 and TRBJ2-7; the match to TRBD1 covers 7 bases. This CDR3 region has 14 residues. From germline, CDR1 is SGHNT and CDR2 YYREEE (reference sequence). The junction had 9 bases not matched to a gene; V was cut back by 4 bases and J by 5 bases. Written as DNA, the CDR3 is TGTGCCAGCAGCCCCTCCACGACAGGGAACGAGCAGTACTTC. Protein product: CASSPSTTGNEQYF. Variable domain in full (rest from reference TRBV5-4 and TRBJ2-7): ETGVTQSPTHLIKTRGQQVTLRCSSQSGHNTVSWYQQALGQGPQFIFQYYREEENGRGNFPPRFSGLQFPNYSSELNVNALELDDSALYLCASSPSTTGNEQYFGPGTRLTVT.

This rearrangement joins TRBV9 to TRBJ1-3, with a weak D call TRBD1 (6 bases). The CDR3 contains 15 residues. The germline gives CDR1 SGDLS, CDR2 YYNGEE. V lost 0 bases, J lost 1 base, and 8 bases lay in between. The CDR3 sequence: CASSVDGTSGNTIYF. CDR3 nucleotides: TGTGCCAGCAGCGTAGATGGGACATCTGGAAACACCATATATTTT.

The chain has TRBV5-1 and TRBJ2-3; 12 bases fit TRBD2. V shed 0 bases, J shed 9 bases, and the junction held 5 bases outside the gene matches. This CDR3 has 15 amino acids. CDR1 is SGHRS and CDR2 is YFSETQ in the germline V gene. The CDR3 sequence: CASSLASGGEGTQYF. CDR3 nucleotides: TGCGCCAGCAGCTTGGCTAGCGGGGGGGAAGGAACGCAGTATTTT.

The genes are TRBV19 and TRBJ1-6; 9 bases agree with TRBD1. V lost 5 bases to trimming and J lost 6 bases; unmatched junction nucleotides: 5. The CDR3 runs to 15 residues. CDR1 and CDR2 from the germline V gene are LNHDA and SQIVND (reference sequence). Here the CDR3 reads CASSRQGQGNSPLHF. The DNA for the CDR3 is TGTGCCAGTAGTCGGCAGGGACAGGGTAATTCACCCCTCCACTTT.

The genes are TRBV7-9 and TRBJ1-4; 7 bases align to TRBD1. The CDR3 is 17 amino acids. The germline CDR1 and CDR2 sequences are SEHNR and FQNEAQ (reference sequence). V lost 4 bases and J lost 4; bases outside the gene matches: 12. CDR3 sequence (DNA): TGTGCCAGCAGCTCAGAGAGACAGGGACTGATTAATGAAAAACTGTTTTTT. Translation gives CASSSERQGLINEKLFF.

V and J are TRBV2 and TRBJ2-1; D gene uncertain. The CDR3 loop spans 15 amino acids. CDR1 is SNHLY, CDR2 FYNNEI, per germline. Trimming took off 1 base at V and 2 bases at J, with 9 bases between the two ends. The CDR3 DNA follows: TGTGCCAGCAGTGAAGACCAGGCCACCTACAATGAGCAGTTCTTC. Protein product: CASSEDQATYNEQFF.

The V and J genes are TRBV5-5 and TRBJ1-1; 8 nucleotides match TRBD1. The CDR3 has 16 residues. Germline CDR1 is SGHKS and CDR2 is YYEKEE (reference sequence). Unmatched junction bases numbered 8, after V lost 4 bases and J lost 0 bases. The CDR3 loop is CASSPDRDLMNTEAFF. The CDR3 nucleotides are TGTGCCAGCAGCCCGGACAGGGACCTTATGAACACTGAAGCTTTCTTT.

V is TRBV12-3 or TRBV12-4 and J is TRBJ1-1; D call uncertain. Between the trimmed V and J ends, which lost 6 bases and 7 bases, there was a span of 15 bases. The CDR3 has 13 amino acids. CDR3 bases: TGTGCCAGCAGCACCTCGGACGAGGGTGAAGCTTTCTTT. Amino acids: CASSTSDEGEAFF.

The V call is TRBV6-5, the J call TRBJ1-2, with D uncertain. Germline CDR1 and CDR2: MNHEY and SVGAGI. Trimming left V 8 bases short and J 0 bases short, with 13 bases between. The CDR3 has 14 residues. CDR3 DNA sequence: TGTGCCAGCGCCGTAAGAGGGTCTAACTATGGCTACACCTTC. This sequence encodes CASAVRGSNYGYTF.

The rearrangement joins TRBV3-1 (or the pseudogene TRBV3-2) to TRBJ1-1, with TRBD1 matching 10 bases. The germline V gene encodes CDR1 LGHDT and CDR2 YNNKEL (reference sequence). This CDR3 contains 16 residues. Germline trimming cut 3 bases from V and 5 bases from J; bases unmatched to any gene: 9. Here the CDR3 reads CASSHGDRGRLTEAFF. The CDR3 bases are TGTGCCAGCAGCCATGGGGACAGGGGCCGTTTGACTGAAGCTTTCTTT.

The CDR3 DNA follows: TGTGCCAGCAGCGTTGGGGGACAGGCCTATGGCTACACCTTC. Its translation is CASSVGGQAYGYTF. This rearrangement joins TRBV9 to TRBJ1-2, with 8 bases aligning to TRBD1. The CDR3 runs 14 residues. J lost 4 bases, V lost 2 bases, and 4 bases had no gene match. CDR1 is SGDLS and CDR2 is YYNGEE in the germline V gene.

This chain uses TRBV5-1 with TRBJ2-3, with 7 nucleotides matching TRBD1. Trimming cost V 1 base and J 3 bases; bases outside gene matches: 8. The CDR3 length is 16 residues. Germline V gene lookup returns CDR1 SGHRS and CDR2 YFSETQ. The CDR3 DNA follows: TGCGCCAGCAGCTTGAGAGGGACAGACGGGACAGATACGCAGTATTTT. This encodes CASSLRGTDGTDTQYF.

The V and J genes are TRBV4-3 and TRBJ2-1; 14 bases map to TRBD2. CDR3 length: 19 residues. Germline V gene lookup returns CDR1 LGHNA and CDR2 YSLEER. Germline trimming cut 3 bases from V and 0 bases from J; bases unmatched to any gene: 7. CDR3 sequence reads: CASSHGLAGGLLSYNEQFF. The DNA of the CDR3 is TGCGCCAGCAGCCATGGACTAGCGGGGGGACTCCTCTCCTACAATGAGCAGTTCTTC.

The V gene is TRBV5-6, the J gene TRBJ2-5, with a weak D call TRBD2 (5 bases). The CDR3 contains 13 residues. Trimming left V 1 base short and J 10 bases short, with 14 bases between. In germline, CDR1 is SGHDT, CDR2 YYEEEE. CDR3 residues: CASSLTAGTDQYF. The CDR3 bases are TGTGCCAGCAGCTTGACGGCGGGTACCGACCAGTACTTC.

This rearrangement joins TRBV10-1 to TRBJ2-1, with a weak D call TRBD1 (6 bases). The CDR3 sequence is 15 residues long. Trimming took off 3 bases at V and 3 bases at J, with 12 bases between the two ends. Germline values: CDR1 WNHNN, CDR2 SYGVQD (reference sequence). Here the CDR3 reads CASSDPGVGYNEQFF. The CDR3 DNA sequence: TGCGCCAGCAGTGACCCAGGGGTGGGCTACAATGAGCAGTTCTTC.

This chain uses TRBV25-1 with TRBJ1-4; 10 positions match TRBD1. The CDR3 contains 17 residues. Germline trimming cut 4 bases from V and 0 bases from J; bases unmatched to any gene: 5. CDR1 and CDR2 (germline): MGHDK, SYGVNS. CDR3 bases: TGTGCCAGCAGTGGGTCCGGACAGGGGGCAACTAATGAAAAACTGTTTTTT. As protein: CASSGSGQGATNEKLFF.